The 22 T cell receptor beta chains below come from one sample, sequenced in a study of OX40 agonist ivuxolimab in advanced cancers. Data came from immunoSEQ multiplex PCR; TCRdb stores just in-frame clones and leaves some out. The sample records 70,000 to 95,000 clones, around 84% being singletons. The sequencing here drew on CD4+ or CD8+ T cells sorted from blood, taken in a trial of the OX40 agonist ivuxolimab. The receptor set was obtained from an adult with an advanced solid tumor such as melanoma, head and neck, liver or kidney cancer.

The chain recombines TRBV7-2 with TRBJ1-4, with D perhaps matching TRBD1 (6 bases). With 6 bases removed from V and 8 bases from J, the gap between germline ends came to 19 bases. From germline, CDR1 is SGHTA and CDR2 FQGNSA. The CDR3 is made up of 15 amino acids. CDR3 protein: CASSSQGGAGEKLFF. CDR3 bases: TGTGCCAGCAGTTCCCAAGGGGGGGCAGGGGAAAAACTGTTTTTT.

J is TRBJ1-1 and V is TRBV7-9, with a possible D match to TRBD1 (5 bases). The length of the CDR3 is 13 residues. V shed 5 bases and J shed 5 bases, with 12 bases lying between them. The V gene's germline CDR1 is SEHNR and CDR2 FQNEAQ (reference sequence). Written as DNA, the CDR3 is TGTGCCAGCAGCCCCCGGGCAGGGACTGAAGCTTTCTTT. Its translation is CASSPRAGTEAFF.

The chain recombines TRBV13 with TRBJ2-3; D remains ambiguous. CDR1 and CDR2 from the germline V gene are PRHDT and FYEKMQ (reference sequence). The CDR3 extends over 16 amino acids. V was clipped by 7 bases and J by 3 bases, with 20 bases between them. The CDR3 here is CASILYDKFPTDTQYF. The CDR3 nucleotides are TGTGCCAGCATCCTCTATGATAAGTTCCCAACAGATACGCAGTATTTT.

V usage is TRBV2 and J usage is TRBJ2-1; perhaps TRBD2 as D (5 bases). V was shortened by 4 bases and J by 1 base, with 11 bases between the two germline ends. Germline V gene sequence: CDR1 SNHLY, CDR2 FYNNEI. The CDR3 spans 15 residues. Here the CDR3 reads CASSGTLRSYNEQFF. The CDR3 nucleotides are TGTGCCAGCAGTGGGACTTTGAGGTCCTACAATGAGCAGTTCTTC.

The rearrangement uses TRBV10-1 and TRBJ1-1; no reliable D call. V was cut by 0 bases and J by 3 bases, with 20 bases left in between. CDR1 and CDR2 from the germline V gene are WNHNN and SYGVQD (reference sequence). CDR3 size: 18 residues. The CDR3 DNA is TGCGCCAGCAGTGAGTCCCACGGAACCCGGGCTAAGGACACTGAAGCTTTCTTT. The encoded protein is CASSESHGTRAKDTEAFF.

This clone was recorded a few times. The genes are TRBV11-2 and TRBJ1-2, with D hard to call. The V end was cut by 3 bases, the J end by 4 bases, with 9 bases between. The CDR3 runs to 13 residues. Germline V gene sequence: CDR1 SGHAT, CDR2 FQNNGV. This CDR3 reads CASSFSGSYGYTF. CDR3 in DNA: TGTGCCAGCAGCTTTAGTGGTAGCTATGGCTACACCTTC.

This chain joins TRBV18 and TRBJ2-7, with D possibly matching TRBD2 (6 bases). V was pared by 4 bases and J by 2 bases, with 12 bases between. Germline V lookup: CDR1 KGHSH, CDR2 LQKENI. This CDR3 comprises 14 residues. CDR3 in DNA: TGTGCCAGCTCACAAACGGAGGGGACCTACGAGCAGTACTTC. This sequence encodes CASSQTEGTYEQYF.

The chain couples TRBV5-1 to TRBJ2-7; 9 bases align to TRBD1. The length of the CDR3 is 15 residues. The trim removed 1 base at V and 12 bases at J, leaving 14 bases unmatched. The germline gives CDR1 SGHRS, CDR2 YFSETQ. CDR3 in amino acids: CASSLTGTGLYEGYF. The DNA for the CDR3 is TGCGCCAGCAGCTTGACCGGGACAGGGTTGTACGAGGGGTACTTC.

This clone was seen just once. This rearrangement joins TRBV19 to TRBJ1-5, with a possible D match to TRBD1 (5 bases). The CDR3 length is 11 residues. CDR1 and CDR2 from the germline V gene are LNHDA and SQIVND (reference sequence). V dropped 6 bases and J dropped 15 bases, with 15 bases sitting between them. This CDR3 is CASRGGRVRHF. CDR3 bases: TGTGCCAGTAGGGGGGGTAGGGTCAGGCATTTT. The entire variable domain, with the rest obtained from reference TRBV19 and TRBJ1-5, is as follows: DGGITQSPKYLFRKEGQNVTLSCEQNLNHDAMYWYRQDPGQGLRLIYYSQIVNDFQKGDIAEGYSVSREKKESFPLTVTSAQKNPTAFYLCASRGGRVRHFGDGTRLSIL.

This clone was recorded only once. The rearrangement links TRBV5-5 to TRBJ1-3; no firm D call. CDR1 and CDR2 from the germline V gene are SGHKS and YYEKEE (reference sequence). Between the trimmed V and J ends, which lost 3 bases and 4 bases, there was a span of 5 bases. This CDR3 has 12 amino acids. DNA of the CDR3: TGTGCCAGCAGCTCCGAGGGAAACACCATATATTTT. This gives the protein CASSSEGNTIYF.

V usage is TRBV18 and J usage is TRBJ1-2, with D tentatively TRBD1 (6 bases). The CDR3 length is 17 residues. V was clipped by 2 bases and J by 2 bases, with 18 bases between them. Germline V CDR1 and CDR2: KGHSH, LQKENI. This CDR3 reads CASSPTSRTELNYGYTF. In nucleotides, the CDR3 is TGTGCCAGCTCACCAACCTCCCGGACAGAACTGAACTATGGCTACACCTTC.

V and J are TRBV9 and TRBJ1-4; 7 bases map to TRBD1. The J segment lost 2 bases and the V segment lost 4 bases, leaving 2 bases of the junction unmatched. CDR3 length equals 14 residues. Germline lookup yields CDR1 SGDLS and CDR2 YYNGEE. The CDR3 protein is CASSQQGTNEKLFF. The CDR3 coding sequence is TGTGCCAGCAGCCAACAGGGGACTAATGAAAAACTGTTTTTT.

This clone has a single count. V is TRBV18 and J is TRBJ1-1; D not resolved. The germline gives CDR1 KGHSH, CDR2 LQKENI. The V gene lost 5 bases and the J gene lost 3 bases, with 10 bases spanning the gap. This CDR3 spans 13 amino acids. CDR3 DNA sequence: TGTGCCAGCTCATCCTCCGAGGACACTGAAGCTTTCTTT. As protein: CASSSSEDTEAFF.

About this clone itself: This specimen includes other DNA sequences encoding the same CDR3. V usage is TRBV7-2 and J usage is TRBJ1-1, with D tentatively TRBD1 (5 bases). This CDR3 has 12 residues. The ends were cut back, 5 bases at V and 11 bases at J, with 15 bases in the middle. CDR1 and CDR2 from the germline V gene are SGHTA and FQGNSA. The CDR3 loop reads CASSPLGQEAFF. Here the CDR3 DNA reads TGTGCCAGCAGCCCCCTGGGGCAGGAGGCTTTCTTT.

The CDR3 loop reads CASSIARSNQPQHF. The CDR3 region has the DNA TGTGCCAGTAGTATCGCCCGGAGCAATCAGCCCCAGCATTTT. The chain employs TRBV19 and TRBJ1-5, with D unclear. Germline lookup yields CDR1 LNHDA and CDR2 SQIVND (reference sequence). The CDR3 loop spans 14 amino acids. With 3 bases removed from V and 1 base from J, the gap between germline ends came to 7 bases. The full variable domain, its missing parts supplied by reference TRBV19 and TRBJ1-5, is DGGITQSPKYLFRKEGQNVTLSCEQNLNHDAMYWYRQDPGQGLRLIYYSQIVNDFQKGDIAEGYSVSREKKESFPLTVTSAQKNPTAFYLCASSIARSNQPQHFGDGTRLSIL.

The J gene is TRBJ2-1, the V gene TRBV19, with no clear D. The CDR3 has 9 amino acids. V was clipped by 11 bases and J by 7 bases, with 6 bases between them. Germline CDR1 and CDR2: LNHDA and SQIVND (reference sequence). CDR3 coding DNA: TGTGCCGTGGGGAATGAGCAGTTCTTC. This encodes CAVGNEQFF.

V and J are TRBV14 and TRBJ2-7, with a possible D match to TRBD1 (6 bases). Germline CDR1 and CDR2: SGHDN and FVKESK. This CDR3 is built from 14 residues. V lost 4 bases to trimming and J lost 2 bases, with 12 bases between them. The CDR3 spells CASSLWGRTYEQYF. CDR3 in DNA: TGTGCCAGCAGCCTTTGGGGGCGTACCTACGAGCAGTACTTC.

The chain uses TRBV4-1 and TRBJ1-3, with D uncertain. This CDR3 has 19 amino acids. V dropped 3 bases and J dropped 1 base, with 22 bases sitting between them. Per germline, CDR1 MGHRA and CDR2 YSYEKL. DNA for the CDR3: TGCGCCAGCAGCCAGCCAAAACGCGGCTCCGAAAATTCTGGAAACACCATATATTTT. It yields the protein CASSQPKRGSENSGNTIYF.

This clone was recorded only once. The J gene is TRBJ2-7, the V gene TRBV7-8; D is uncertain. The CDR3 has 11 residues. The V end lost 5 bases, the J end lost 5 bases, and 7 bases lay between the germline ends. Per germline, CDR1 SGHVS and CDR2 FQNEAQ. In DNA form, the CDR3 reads TGTGCCAGCAGCCCCGCCCACGAGCAGTACTTC. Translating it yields CASSPAHEQYF. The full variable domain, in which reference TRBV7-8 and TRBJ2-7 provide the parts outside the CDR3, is GAGVSQSPRYKVAKRGQDVALRCDPISGHVSLFWYQQALGQGPEFLTYFQNEAQLDKSGLPSDRFFAERPEGSVSTLKIQRTQQEDSAVYLCASSPAHEQYFGPGTRLTVT.

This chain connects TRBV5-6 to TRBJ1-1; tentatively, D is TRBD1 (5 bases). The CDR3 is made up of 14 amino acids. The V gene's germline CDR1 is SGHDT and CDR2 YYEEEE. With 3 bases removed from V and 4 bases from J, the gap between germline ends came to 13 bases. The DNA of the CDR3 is TGTGCCAGCAGCTGGGGCGGGGCACTCACTGAAGCTTTCTTT. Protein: CASSWGGALTEAFF.

CDR3 sequence (DNA): TGTGCCAGCAGCCCGACCCAGGGTAACTATGGCTACACCTTC. This encodes CASSPTQGNYGYTF. The chain carries TRBV11-2 and TRBJ1-2; a possible D gene is TRBD1 (5 bases). Germline CDR1 and CDR2: SGHAT and FQNNGV. V was cut by 5 bases and J by 1 base, with 11 bases left in between. The CDR3 is 14 residues long.

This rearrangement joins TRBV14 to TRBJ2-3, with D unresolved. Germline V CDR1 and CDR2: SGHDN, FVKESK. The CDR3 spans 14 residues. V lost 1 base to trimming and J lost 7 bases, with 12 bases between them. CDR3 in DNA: TGTGCCAGCAGCCAAGGTTTTCCTTCTCATACGCAGTATTTT. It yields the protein CASSQGFPSHTQYF.